What follows are 11 T cell receptor beta chains derived from one specimen sequenced in a study of blood T cells in healthy people across ages. Then a second PCR, running roughly 7 to 11 cycles, was carried out with a sample-barcoded 5' primer and a J-beta primer mix. Via MiXCR, TCRdb re-called the 5' RACE reads, giving one row per CDR3 protein. Among approximately 600,000 distinct CDR3 sequences listed, 58% were seen once. The sample comprised blood. Source of these receptors: a man aged 60-69 years in good health.

The rearrangement uses TRBV25-1 and TRBJ2-5; D tentatively fits TRBD1 or TRBD2 (5 bases each). There are 14 residues in the CDR3. The germline V gene encodes CDR1 MGHDK and CDR2 SYGVNS. The germline V and J ends were trimmed by 1 base and 11 bases, with 17 bases remaining between them. This chain's CDR3 is CASSESGSLGEQYF. As DNA, the CDR3 is TGTGCCAGCAGTGAATCCGGGTCCCTGGGGGAGCAGTACTTC. Full variable domain (outside the CDR3, taken from reference TRBV25-1 and TRBJ2-5): EADIYQTPRYLVIGTGKKITLECSQTMGHDKMYWYQQDPGMELHLIHYSYGVNSTEKGDLSSESTVSRIRTEHFPLTLESARPSHTSQYLCASSESGSLGEQYFGPGTRLLVL.

In this sample, this clonotype turned up a few times. This sequence joins TRBV20-1 and TRBJ2-7; D might be TRBD1 (6 bases). CDR1 is DFQATT, CDR2 SNEGSKA, per germline (reference sequence). The CDR3 has 14 amino acids. V was cut by 0 bases and J by 2 bases, with 11 bases left in between. The CDR3 DNA reads as TGCAGTGCTAGAGATGAAGGGACAACCTACGAGCAGTACTTC. Protein product: CSARDEGTTYEQYF.

This sequence joins TRBV7-2 and TRBJ1-2; TRBD1 agrees at 12 bases. The trim removed 5 bases at V and 7 bases at J, leaving 8 bases unmatched. Germline V gives CDR1 SGHTA, CDR2 FQGNSA. The CDR3 runs 15 residues. Written as DNA, the CDR3 is TGTGCCAGCAGCCAGGGGGGACAGGGGGCGTGTGGCTACACCTTC. It specifies CASSQGGQGACGYTF.

The chain is built from TRBV6-2 or TRBV6-3 and TRBJ1-2, with a tentative D call TRBD1 (5 bases). The CDR3 runs to 13 residues. Germline CDR1 is MNHEY and CDR2 is SVGEGT. Trimming cost V 4 bases and J 4 bases, with 10 bases left between them. CDR3 region: CASSLRQIYGYTF. CDR3 bases: TGTGCCAGCAGTTTACGACAGATCTATGGCTACACCTTC.

In this sample, this clonotype turned up many times. The rearrangement links TRBV2 to TRBJ2-5; the match to TRBD1 covers 7 bases. Germline CDR1 reads SNHLY; CDR2 reads FYNNEI. Losses at the gene ends were 4 bases for V and 2 bases for J; bases not matched to a gene: 4. The CDR3 runs 14 residues. CDR3 nucleotide sequence: TGTGCCAGCAGTGTAGGGACAGTTCAAGAGACCCAGTACTTC. It yields the protein CASSVGTVQETQYF. The full variable domain, completed using reference TRBV2 and TRBJ2-5, is EPEVTQTPSHQVTQMGQEVILRCVPISNHLYFYWYRQILGQKVEFLVSFYNNEISEKSEIFDDQFSVERPDGSNFTLKIRSTKLEDSAMYFCASSVGTVQETQYFGPGTRLLVL.

The CDR3 is CASSFGGRETEAFF. The CDR3, as DNA: TGTGCCAGCAGTTTTGGGGGGCGGGAGACTGAAGCTTTCTTT. The chain employs TRBV28 and TRBJ1-1, with D maybe TRBD1 (6 bases). Trimming pared 3 bases from V and 5 bases from J, leaving 13 bases between. This CDR3 has 14 residues. CDR1 and CDR2 from the germline V gene are MDHEN and SYDVKM. Supplemented by reference TRBV28 and TRBJ1-1, the full variable domain reads DVKVTQSSRYLVKRTGEKVFLECVQDMDHENMFWYRQDPGLGLRLIYFSYDVKMKEKGDIPEGYSVSREKKERFSLILESASTNQTSMYLCASSFGGRETEAFFGQGTRLTVV.

This clonotype turned up a few times. This rearrangement joins TRBV15 to TRBJ2-1; D not certain. The CDR3 sequence is 15 residues long. Germline V lookup: CDR1 LNHNV, CDR2 YYDKDF (reference sequence). V lost 0 bases and J 8 bases, leaving 14 bases between the germline ends. CDR3 region: CATSRDSLPSDEQFF. The DNA of the CDR3 is TGTGCCACCAGCAGAGATTCACTCCCATCGGATGAGCAGTTCTTC.

This clonotype was observed a few times. The chain is built from TRBV6-1 and TRBJ2-5, with a weak D call TRBD2 (6 bases). The V end was cut by 7 bases, the J end by 2 bases, with 11 bases between. The V gene's germline CDR1 is MNHNS and CDR2 SASEGT. This CDR3 comprises 13 residues. The CDR3 bases are TGTGCCAGCAATCTGGGACTGCAAGAGACCCAGTACTTC. Translation: CASNLGLQETQYF.

CDR3 sequence reads: CASSHIPGLQETQYF. CDR3 coding DNA: TGTGCCAGCAGCCACATCCCAGGGCTGCAAGAGACCCAGTACTTC. This chain joins TRBV3-1 and TRBJ2-5, with D tentatively TRBD1 (5 bases). The CDR3 covers 15 residues. Trimming took 3 bases from V and 2 from J, leaving 13 bases between them. Germline V gene lookup returns CDR1 LGHDT and CDR2 YNNKEL (reference sequence).

This clonotype was seen at least ten times. The chain has TRBV2 and TRBJ1-2; the D gene is possibly TRBD1 (5 bases). Trimming cost V 5 bases and J 0 bases, with 7 bases left between them. This CDR3 spans 13 amino acids. The V gene's germline CDR1 is SNHLY and CDR2 FYNNEI. The CDR3 nucleotides are TGTGCCAGCAGTATGACAGCTAACTATGGCTACACCTTC. Translation gives CASSMTANYGYTF. Full variable domain (remainder filled in from reference TRBV2 and TRBJ1-2): EPEVTQTPSHQVTQMGQEVILRCVPISNHLYFYWYRQILGQKVEFLVSFYNNEISEKSEIFDDQFSVERPDGSNFTLKIRSTKLEDSAMYFCASSMTANYGYTFGSGTRLTVV.

V is TRBV20-1 and J is TRBJ2-3; no reliable D call. CDR3 size: 11 residues. CDR1 is DFQATT, CDR2 SNEGSKA, per germline (reference sequence). DNA of the CDR3: TGCAGCGCCCAGCTCATGGATACGCAGTATTTT. Encoded protein: CSAQLMDTQYF.